The 19 T cell receptor beta chains in this list originate from one sample, sequenced in a study of beta chain features in type 1 diabetes. The sequenced template was cDNA made from the entire isolated RNA. The table came from immunoSEQ multiplex PCR; TCRdb's copy has only in-frame clones and leaves some out. The sample consists of more than 120,000 clones, roughly a tenth of them appearing once. Material for sequencing was naive CD4+ T cells from blood. The origin of the receptors is a young man in good health.

This clone occurred a few times. V and J are TRBV4-1 and TRBJ2-1; 9 nucleotides align to TRBD2. The V gene end was trimmed by 4 bases and the J gene end by 0 bases; junction bases not matched to a gene: 7. Looked up from germline, CDR1 is MGHRA and CDR2 is YSYEKL. This CDR3 is 17 amino acids long. CDR3 amino acids: CASSRGGGGASYNEQFF. The CDR3 DNA reads as TGCGCCAGCAGCCGCGGGGGGGGAGGGGCCTCCTACAATGAGCAGTTCTTC.

This clone was picked up a small number of times. This chain uses TRBV5-1 with TRBJ1-3; 8 bases agree with TRBD1. V trimming: 4 bases; J trimming: 2 bases; junction bases outside the gene matches: 2. The CDR3 is 14 amino acids. In germline, CDR1 is SGHRS, CDR2 YFSETQ. DNA of the CDR3: TGCGCCAGCAGCGTGACAGGGGCTGGAAACACCATATATTTT. Its protein product is CASSVTGAGNTIYF.

This clone appeared once. This CDR3 is CASQPGGSNYGYTF. CDR3 nucleotide sequence: TGCGCCAGCCAACCAGGGGGTTCCAACTATGGCTACACCTTC. The gene calls are TRBV5-1 and TRBJ1-2; TRBD1 matches 7 bases. The CDR3 consists of 14 residues. The germline V gene encodes CDR1 SGHRS and CDR2 YFSETQ. J gave up 2 bases and V 7 bases, and 8 bases lay outside the gene matches.

In its sample, this clone was seen a few times. This chain connects TRBV5-6 to TRBJ2-6, with 8 bases aligning to TRBD1. This CDR3 spans 17 amino acids. The junction had 6 bases not matched to a gene; V was cut back by 0 bases and J by 4 bases. Per the germline V gene, CDR1 is SGHDT and CDR2 is YYEEEE. The CDR3: CASSLVRGPKGANVLTF. The CDR3 coding sequence is TGTGCCAGCAGCTTGGTCAGGGGGCCTAAAGGGGCCAACGTCCTGACTTTC.

There are a few counts of this clone. The chain couples TRBV6-5 to TRBJ2-7, with a tentative D call TRBD1 (6 bases). The CDR3 extends over 12 amino acids. Per the germline V gene, CDR1 is MNHEY and CDR2 is SVGAGI. V lost 6 bases, J lost 2 bases, and 8 bases lay in between. CDR3 DNA sequence: TGTGCCAGCAGGACAGGCCCCTACGAGCAGTACTTC. This translates into CASRTGPYEQYF.

This rearrangement joins TRBV9 to TRBJ1-6; TRBD1 aligns across 7 bases. With 3 bases clipped from V and 12 bases from J, the junction kept 6 bases outside the gene matches. This CDR3 has 13 amino acids. Germline loops: CDR1 SGDLS, CDR2 YYNGEE. This CDR3 reads CASSGTGSLPLHF. The CDR3 nucleotides are TGTGCCAGCAGCGGGACAGGTAGTTTACCCCTCCACTTT.

This clone was seen a few times. This chain joins TRBV9 and TRBJ1-4, with 9 bases identical to TRBD1. V shed 3 bases and J 7 bases; nucleotides not matched to a gene: 7. The CDR3 length is 15 residues. CDR1 is SGDLS, CDR2 YYNGEE, per germline. This chain's CDR3 is CASSGQGGPFEKLFF. CDR3 coding DNA: TGTGCCAGCAGCGGACAGGGGGGTCCTTTTGAAAAACTGTTTTTT.

The rearrangement links TRBV28 to TRBJ2-7, with 9 bases matching TRBD1. Germline values: CDR1 MDHEN, CDR2 SYDVKM. This CDR3 is 16 amino acids long. The V and J ends lost 5 bases and 6 bases, in that order; junction bases with no gene match: 14. This CDR3 reads CASSTRIRDRVIEQYF. CDR3 DNA sequence: TGTGCCAGCAGTACCCGGATCCGGGACAGGGTAATCGAGCAGTACTTC.

This clone has only a few counts. The rearrangement joins TRBV30 to TRBJ2-5, with D perhaps TRBD1 (6 bases). CDR3 size: 12 residues. Per germline, CDR1 GTSNPN and CDR2 SVGIG (reference sequence). Trimming removed 5 bases at V and 5 bases at J, with 12 bases between. The CDR3 coding sequence is TGTGCCTGGCAACAGGGTCGGGAGACCCAGTACTTC. It is translated as CAWQQGRETQYF. The variable domain in full, completed from reference TRBV30 and TRBJ2-5, reads SQTIHQWPATLVQPVGSPLSLECTVEGTSNPNLYWYRQAAGRGLQLLFYSVGIGQISSEVPQNLSASRPQDRQFILSSKKLLLSDSGFYLCAWQQGRETQYFGPGTRLLVL.

The rearrangement uses TRBV27 and TRBJ2-2, with D tentatively TRBD2 (5 bases). Germline V lookup: CDR1 MNHEY, CDR2 SMNVEV (reference sequence). Between the trimmed V and J ends, which lost 3 bases and 7 bases, there was a span of 9 bases. The CDR3 loop spans 13 amino acids. This CDR3 reads CASSFRGGGELFF. The CDR3 DNA sequence: TGTGCCAGCAGTTTTCGGGGTGGCGGGGAGCTGTTTTTT.

The chain links TRBV30 to TRBJ2-5; 11 nucleotides agree with TRBD2. The CDR3 is 14 amino acids. Germline lookup yields CDR1 GTSNPN and CDR2 SVGIG (reference sequence). V trimming: 2 bases; J trimming: 4 bases; junction bases outside the gene matches: 3. This chain's CDR3 is CAWSPTSGVETQYF. CDR3 sequence (DNA): TGTGCCTGGAGTCCGACTAGCGGGGTAGAGACCCAGTACTTC.

The table lists this clone with a few counts. The chain employs TRBV6-5 and TRBJ2-5; D perhaps matches TRBD2 (6 bases). The CDR3 runs to 12 residues. Germline V gene lookup returns CDR1 MNHEY and CDR2 SVGAGI. Trimming shortened V by 7 bases and J by 7 bases, and 13 bases separated the two germline ends. The CDR3 is CASTRDSGTQYF. In DNA, the CDR3 is TGTGCCAGCACTAGGGACTCCGGGACCCAGTACTTC.

In its sample, this clone was seen a few times. The CDR3 bases are TGCGCCAGCAGCCAAGAATCCTTCGGGGGGGGGCGCCAGACCCAGTACTTC. As protein: CASSQESFGGGRQTQYF. The chain combines TRBV4-3 with TRBJ2-5, with 8 bases aligning to TRBD2. The CDR3 sequence is 17 residues long. Germline lookup yields CDR1 LGHNA and CDR2 YSLEER. Unmatched junction bases numbered 12, after V lost 0 bases and J lost 6 bases.

This clone was seen more than once but under ten times. The gene calls are TRBV9 and TRBJ2-1, with D possibly being TRBD2 (5 bases). V shed 3 bases and J shed 3 bases, with 16 bases lying between them. The CDR3 extends over 16 amino acids. Germline CDR1 SGDLS, CDR2 YYNGEE. CDR3: CASSAPDGMLYNEQFF. As DNA, the CDR3 is TGTGCCAGCAGCGCCCCGGACGGGATGCTCTACAATGAGCAGTTCTTC.

The V and J genes are TRBV27 and TRBJ1-4, with TRBD1 as a possible D gene (5 bases). Per germline, CDR1 MNHEY and CDR2 SMNVEV (reference sequence). V dropped 2 bases and J dropped 3 bases, with 7 bases sitting between them. CDR3 length: 14 residues. CDR3 nucleotides: TGTGCCAGCAGTTTAGGGGGGGCTAATGAAAAACTGTTTTTT. It translates to CASSLGGANEKLFF.

The chain links TRBV7-2 to TRBJ1-1; 9 nucleotides match TRBD1. This CDR3 region has 13 residues. V shed 3 bases, J shed 5 bases, and the junction held 1 base outside the gene matches. Germline CDR1 reads SGHTA; CDR2 reads FQGNSA. The CDR3: CASSLGQGTEAFF. The CDR3 DNA reads TGTGCCAGCAGCTTGGGACAGGGAACTGAAGCTTTCTTT.

This clone was detected a few times. The chain employs TRBV6-5 and TRBJ1-4; weak D call: TRBD1 (5 bases). V was cut by 10 bases and J by 8 bases, with 23 bases left in between. The CDR3 consists of 15 residues. CDR1 is MNHEY and CDR2 is SVGAGI in the germline V gene. CDR3 region: CATKLTERGGEKLFF. Written as DNA, the CDR3 is TGTGCCACCAAGTTAACAGAACGTGGGGGGGAAAAACTGTTTTTT.

The table lists this clone with a few counts. CDR3: CASSVTVNQPQHF. CDR3 nucleotide sequence: TGTGCCAGCAGTGTGACAGTCAATCAGCCCCAGCATTTT. The chain couples TRBV6-4 to TRBJ1-5, with D perhaps TRBD1 (5 bases). V dropped 4 bases and J dropped 3 bases, with 7 bases sitting between them. The length of the CDR3 is 13 residues. Germline CDR1 is MRHNA and CDR2 is SNTAGT.

This clone has a handful of counts. This rearrangement joins TRBV7-2 to TRBJ2-3; 16 bases fit TRBD2. The germline CDR1 and CDR2 sequences are SGHTA and FQGNSA. The CDR3 extends over 15 amino acids. The ends lost 5 bases at V and 7 bases at J; junction bases unmatched: 3. CDR3 sequence reads: CASSLGLAGGYTQYF. The CDR3 DNA reads as TGTGCCAGCAGCCTGGGACTAGCGGGGGGGTATACGCAGTATTTT.